The count of the clone carrying this TCR beta chain is one. This specimen comes from a study of shared clonotypes between healthy human individuals. Under the authors' procedure: ImmunoSEQ yielded junction-only sequences lacking quality scores, so filtering differed. Profiled with immunoSEQ multiplex PCR; TCRdb holds only in-frame clones, not every one. V, J and clone size were drawn from that table, and D and trimming were deduced from the DNA. This table holds around 1.5 million clones, nearly 99% found once. The CDR3 is made up of 16 amino acids. Germline V CDR1 and CDR2: KGHSH, LQKENI. The J segment lost 2 bases and the V segment lost 1 base, leaving 6 bases of the junction unmatched.

This receptor was identified in a young man in good health. This chain uses TRBV18 with TRBJ2-3; 7 bases agree with TRBD2. The sequencing sample was made of naive CD4+ T cells sorted from blood. Subset specified: CD45RA+ positively selected. The CDR3 spells CASSPLATSVTDTQYF. For the CDR3, the DNA is TGTGCCAGCTCACCACTGGCAACTAGCGTCACAGATACGCAGTATTTT.